This T cell receptor (beta chain) was captured in a study of shared clonotypes between healthy human individuals. Overall study context: Each donor's CD4 naive and CD4 memory cells filled three plates apiece, CD8 naive two, and CD8 memory one.

Whole-study results and caveats: Of the naive CD4 clonotypes, around 4.7% were shared across four donors.

As regards this clone: Its antigen is still unknown.

Splitting of CD4+ cells produced CD45RA+ naive and CD45RA-negative memory subsets. Using immunoSEQ multiplex PCR, the repertoire was profiled, and TCRdb retains in-frame clones only, with some absent. The sample holds some 2,000,000 clones, approximately 96% seen once. The CDR3 extends over 15 amino acids. The germline CDR1 and CDR2 sequences are SGHRS and YFSETQ. Trimming removed 2 bases at V and 4 bases at J, with 12 bases between. The receptor was isolated from a man in his late teens or twenties in good health. This chain links TRBV5-1 with TRBJ2-2; D is undetermined. The sequenced material came from naive CD4+ T cells sorted from blood. Subset noted: CD45RA+ positively selected. CDR3 protein: CASSFLRHSTGELFF. The CDR3 DNA reads as TGCGCCAGCAGCTTCCTAAGACACAGCACCGGGGAGCTGTTTTTT.